This T cell receptor (beta chain) was sequenced for a study of T and B cells in COVID-19 patients. Study results and limitations: At recovery TRB diversity and richness exceeded healthy donors, after highly clonal active COVID-19 repertoires. Patients with COVID-19 reportedly showed strongly skewed T cell receptor beta variable and joining gene usage. Exclusive to the recovered cohort were thousands of TCR clusters, 30 to 40 of them with low generation probability.

Multiplex PCR with BIOMED2 TRB-A/B primer pools amplified TRB rearrangements. Via MiXCR, TCRdb re-called the multiplex PCR reads, giving one row per CDR3 protein. The table records approximately 5,000 distinct CDR3 sequences, around 26% of them present only once. This clonotype qualifies as large (0.1 to 1%). Its specificity is not known. Germline loops: CDR1 LNHDA, CDR2 SQIVND (reference sequence). The CDR3 consists of 11 residues. From blood, about 250-500 ng of genomic DNA served as TRB template. The material sequenced was blood. The clonotype comes from a human donor with active COVID-19. The J gene is TRBJ2-1, the V gene TRBV19, with unresolved D. The CDR3 sequence is CGQFRNNEQFF. The CDR3, as DNA: TGTGGCCAGTTCCGCAACAATGAGCAGTTCTTC. The full variable domain, in which reference TRBV19 and TRBJ2-1 provide the parts outside the CDR3, is DGGITQSPKYLFRKEGQNVTLSCEQNLNHDAMYWYRQDPGQGLRLIYYSQIVNDFQKGDIAEGYSVSREKKESFPLTVTSAQKNPTAFYLCGQFRNNEQFFGPGTRLTVL.